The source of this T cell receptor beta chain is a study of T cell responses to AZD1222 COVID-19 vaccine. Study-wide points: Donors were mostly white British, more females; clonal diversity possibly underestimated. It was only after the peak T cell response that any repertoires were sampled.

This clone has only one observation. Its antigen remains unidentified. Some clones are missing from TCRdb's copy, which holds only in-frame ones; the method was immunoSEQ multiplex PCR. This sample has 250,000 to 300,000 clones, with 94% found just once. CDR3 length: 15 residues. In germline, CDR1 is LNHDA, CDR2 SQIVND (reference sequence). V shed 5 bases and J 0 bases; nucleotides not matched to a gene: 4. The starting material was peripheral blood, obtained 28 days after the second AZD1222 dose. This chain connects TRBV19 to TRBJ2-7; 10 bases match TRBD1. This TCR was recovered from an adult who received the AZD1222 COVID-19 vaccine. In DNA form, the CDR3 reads TGTGCCAGTAGTCAGACAGGGGGCTTCTCCTACGAGCAGTACTTC. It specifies CASSQTGGFSYEQYF.